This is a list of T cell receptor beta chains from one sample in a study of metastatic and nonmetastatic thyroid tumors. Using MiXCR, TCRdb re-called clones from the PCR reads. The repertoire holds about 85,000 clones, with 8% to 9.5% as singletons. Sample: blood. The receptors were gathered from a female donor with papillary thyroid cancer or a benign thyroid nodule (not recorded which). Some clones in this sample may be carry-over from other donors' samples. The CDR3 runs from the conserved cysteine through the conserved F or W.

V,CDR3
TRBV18,CASSPRGAGEAFF
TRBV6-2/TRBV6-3,CASSLVRSSYNSPLHF
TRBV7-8,CASSLAPGGAGGNTIYF
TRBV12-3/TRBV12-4,CASSFGGRETNEKLFF
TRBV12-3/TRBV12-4,CASKDRVAGELFF
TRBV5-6,CASSLAGGRQPQHF
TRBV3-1,CASSQDRERTRQYF
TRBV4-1,CASSQGRGVGQPQHF
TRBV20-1,CSAKTGRRDTEAFF
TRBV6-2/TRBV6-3,CASNLSSYEQYF
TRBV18,CASSPGENTEAFF
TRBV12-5,CASAGTTDGPYNSPLHF
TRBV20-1,CSADRLAGQETQYF
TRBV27,CASSLEWGVTQPQHF
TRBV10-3,CATGLAGGQFWQGEQYF
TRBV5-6,CASSLGGTETQYF
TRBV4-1,CASSPQGALTEAFF
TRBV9,CASSAGLEGSEQYF
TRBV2,CASRRSEILSSYEQYF
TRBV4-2,CASSQDIHGNIQYF
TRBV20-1,CSALNLAGGGDEQYF
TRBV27,CASTGGGSTEAFF
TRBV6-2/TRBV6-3,CASSSGTGIPGDSPLHF
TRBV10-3,CAISGGGLYNEQFF
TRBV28,CASRRTRENTIYF
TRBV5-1,CASSLADRGTEAFF
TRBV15,CATSRARNNEKLFF
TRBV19,CASSRRSSQETQYF
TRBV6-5,CASSYEAGGLGQFF
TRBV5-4,CASSFSGGARETQYF
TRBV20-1,CSARDIFGLSSYEQYF
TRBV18,CASASNNEQFF
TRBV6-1,CASSQTGYEQYF
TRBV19,CASSTAGTGSYGYTF
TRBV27,CASSEARRREQYF
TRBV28,CASSLSQGRAQPQHF
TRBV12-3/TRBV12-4,CASSLQGENYCYTF
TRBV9,CASSAGQSPALEQYF
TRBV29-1,CSVEEGENGGYTF
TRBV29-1,CSVGQGGRETQYF
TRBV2,CASTGGDRYEQYF
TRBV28,CASTFRDRAYYEQYF
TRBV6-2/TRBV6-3,CASRSPGKGKGYTF
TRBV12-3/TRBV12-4,CASSPETTGTSEQNF
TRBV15,CATSRDKFGNQPQHF
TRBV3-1,CASSLSGNTIYF
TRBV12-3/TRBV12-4,CASRRQINTGELFF
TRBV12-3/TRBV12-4,CASSSGVRGGNTIYF
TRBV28,CASSPASGAYEQYF